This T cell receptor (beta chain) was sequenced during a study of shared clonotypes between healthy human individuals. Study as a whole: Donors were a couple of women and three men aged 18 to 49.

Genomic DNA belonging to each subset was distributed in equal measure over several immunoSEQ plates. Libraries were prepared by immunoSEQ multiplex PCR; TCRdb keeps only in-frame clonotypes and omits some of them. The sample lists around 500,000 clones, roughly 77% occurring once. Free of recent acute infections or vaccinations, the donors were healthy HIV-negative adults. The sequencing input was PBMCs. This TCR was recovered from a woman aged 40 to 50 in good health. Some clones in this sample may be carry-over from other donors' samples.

The CDR3 loop is CASSLFDAHLSWFSTDTQYF. DNA for the CDR3: TGTGCCAGCAGTTTATTTGATGCCCACCTCTCCTGGTTTAGCACAGATACGCAGTATTTT. The chain has TRBV28 and TRBJ2-3; D unclear. CDR1 and CDR2 (germline): MDHEN, SYDVKM. The CDR3 consists of 20 residues. V was shortened by 1 base and J by 0 bases, with 23 bases between the two germline ends.